The 15 T cell receptor beta chains below all came from one sample that was sequenced in a study of T-cell memory formation after mild COVID-19 (dated by TCRdb to about 2021). Libraries were built with 5' RACE. The sample was run on an Illumina NovaSeq 6000. TCRdb passed the public sequencing reads through fastp at Q25 and MiXCR, retaining productive beta sequences. Rows merge per CDR3 protein into single entries with the most common DNA and genes. Here the sample has 200,000 or so distinct CDR3 sequences; more than 15% occur a single time. The ten largest clones represent just over 2% of the sample. Material: PBMCs or a T cell subset sorted from them (not recorded which). These receptors were taken from an adult woman who had mild COVID-19 (a few samples of this study predate the infection). The sample titles of this study are shuffled in the database, so cell type and time point are left out; the donor was told from shared clones.

This clonotype was picked up a small number of times. The chain combines TRBV4-2 with TRBJ2-5; 11 nucleotides align to TRBD2. The germline V gene encodes CDR1 LGHNA and CDR2 YNFKEQ. V lost 0 bases to trimming and J lost 2 bases; unmatched junction nucleotides: 5. This CDR3 region has 17 residues. The CDR3 is CASSQERLAGRQETQYF. The CDR3 DNA follows: TGTGCCAGCAGCCAAGAGAGACTAGCGGGACGACAAGAGACCCAGTACTTC.

V gene TRBV7-7 combines with J gene TRBJ2-7; 8 bases agree with TRBD1. The CDR3 is made up of 15 amino acids. CDR1 and CDR2 from the germline V gene are SSHAT and FNYEAQ (reference sequence). V gave up 3 bases and J gave up 2 bases; unmatched junction bases: 6. CDR3 sequence reads: CASSFGQGDTYEQYF. CDR3 bases: TGTGCCAGCAGCTTCGGACAGGGAGATACCTACGAGCAGTACTTC.

The gene calls are TRBV7-2 and TRBJ2-7, with a tentative D call TRBD1 (6 bases). Trimming stripped 0 bases from V and 3 bases from J, with 12 bases between. Germline values: CDR1 SGHTA, CDR2 FQGNSA. The CDR3 extends over 15 amino acids. In DNA, the CDR3 is TGTGCCAGCAGCTTAGCGGGGGCCGGGAACTACGAGCAGTACTTC. Translating gives CASSLAGAGNYEQYF.

The table lists this clonotype with a few counts. The chain couples TRBV2 to TRBJ2-7, with 11 bases that match TRBD1. V lost 6 bases to trimming and J lost 1 base; unmatched junction nucleotides: 5. This CDR3 spans 15 amino acids. The germline gives CDR1 SNHLY, CDR2 FYNNEI. CDR3 coding DNA: TGTGCCAGCAGAGAGGGACAGGGGGGATCCTACGAGCAGTACTTC. Amino acid sequence: CASREGQGGSYEQYF.

This clonotype has a count of ten or more. The chain couples TRBV5-1 to TRBJ1-2, with a tentative D call TRBD1 (5 bases). V lost 7 bases, J lost 0 bases, and 13 bases lay in between. There are 14 residues in the CDR3. Per the germline V gene, CDR1 is SGHRS and CDR2 is YFSETQ. CDR3 protein: CASARDGANYGYTF. In nucleotides, the CDR3 is TGCGCCAGCGCGAGGGACGGAGCTAACTATGGCTACACCTTC.

There are a few counts of this clonotype. The rearrangement uses TRBV12-3 or TRBV12-4 and TRBJ2-7, with TRBD1 matching over 9 bases. V dropped 6 bases and J dropped 3; count of bases not matched to a gene: 6. This CDR3 is 14 amino acids long. This CDR3 is CASRPQGASYEQYF. CDR3 in DNA: TGTGCCAGCAGGCCACAGGGGGCTAGCTACGAGCAGTACTTC.

This clonotype was recorded many times. CDR3 protein: CASSFWARELFF. DNA of the CDR3: TGTGCCAGCAGTTTTTGGGCCCGGGAGCTGTTTTTT. This sequence joins TRBV12-3 or TRBV12-4 and TRBJ2-2, with D unclear. V dropped 3 bases and J dropped 9 bases, with 8 bases sitting between them. CDR3 length: 12 amino acids.

The CDR3 is CASSPPAGTYEQYF. The CDR3 DNA follows: TGTGCCAGCTCACCTCCGGCAGGGACCTACGAGCAGTACTTC. The chain uses TRBV18 and TRBJ2-7; D perhaps matches TRBD1 (5 bases). Germline V CDR1 and CDR2: KGHSH, LQKENI. V was clipped by 3 bases and J by 2 bases, with 11 bases between them. The CDR3 is 14 residues long.

This clonotype has just a few counts. This sequence joins TRBV7-2 and TRBJ1-2; 9 bases agree with TRBD1. This CDR3 comprises 13 residues. V trimming: 3 bases; J trimming: 7 bases; junction bases outside the gene matches: 3. CDR1 and CDR2 from the germline V gene are SGHTA and FQGNSA. CDR3 in amino acids: CASSLDRGGGYTF. CDR3 bases: TGTGCCAGCAGCTTGGACAGGGGAGGTGGCTACACCTTC.

This chain links TRBV29-1 with TRBJ1-2; TRBD1 is a possible D gene (5 bases). The CDR3 is made up of 13 amino acids. With 7 bases removed from V and 11 bases from J, the gap between germline ends came to 23 bases. CDR1 is SQVTM and CDR2 is ANQGSEA in the germline V gene. The CDR3 DNA reads TGCAGCGCTGGTCAGGGAGGCGTCCGGGGATACACCTTC. Translated: CSAGQGGVRGYTF.

The chain links TRBV9 to TRBJ1-1; tentative D call: TRBD1 (6 bases). The CDR3 covers 15 residues. V lost 3 bases, J lost 5 bases, and 17 bases lay in between. Germline V lookup: CDR1 SGDLS, CDR2 YYNGEE. The CDR3: CASSGAQGERTEAFF. The CDR3 nucleotides read TGTGCCAGCAGCGGTGCACAGGGTGAAAGGACTGAAGCTTTCTTT.

CDR3 region: CSVRDQGSNTGELFF. CDR3 in DNA: TGCAGCGTACGCGACCAGGGGAGTAACACCGGGGAGCTGTTTTTT. V is TRBV29-1 and J is TRBJ2-2; D is possibly TRBD1 (6 bases). Germline CDR1 and CDR2: SQVTM and ANQGSEA. The CDR3 is made up of 15 amino acids. The V end lost 6 bases, the J end lost 2 bases, and 16 bases lay between the germline ends.

The chain links TRBV6-5 to TRBJ2-3; D unclear. This CDR3 has 14 amino acids. Germline CDR1 and CDR2: MNHEY and SVGAGI. With 5 bases removed from V and 2 bases from J, the gap between germline ends came to 11 bases. The CDR3 region is CASSQTVNTDTQYF. CDR3 in DNA: TGTGCCAGCAGTCAAACAGTTAACACAGATACGCAGTATTTT.

V is TRBV7-9 and J is TRBJ2-3, with TRBD2 identical over 10 bases. J was trimmed by 4 bases and V by 5 bases; bases with no gene match: 6. Per the germline V gene, CDR1 is SEHNR and CDR2 is FQNEAQ (reference sequence). This CDR3 region has 15 residues. This CDR3 is CASSHGTSEPDTQYF. The DNA for the CDR3 is TGTGCCAGCAGCCACGGGACTAGCGAACCAGATACGCAGTATTTT.

This clonotype was seen a handful of times. The chain joins TRBV24-1 to TRBJ2-2; no definite D call. V lost 6 bases, J lost 6 bases, and 4 bases lay in between. The germline gives CDR1 KGHDR, CDR2 SFDVKD. CDR3 length: 11 amino acids. Here the CDR3 DNA reads TGTGCCACCAGTTCTTCCGGGGAGCTGTTTTTT. It codes for CATSSSGELFF.